This T cell receptor beta chain stems from a study of monozygotic twins with inflammatory bowel disease. General observations from the study: IBD patients displayed reduced TCRbeta diversity (inverse Simpson) when set against healthy co-twins.

Points on this clonotype: The antigen remains unidentified.

cDNA for TCRalpha and TCRbeta was amplified by nested PCRs of roughly 15 then approximately 9 cycles. TCRdb re-called the 5' RACE reads and catalogs CDR3 proteins one per entry, DNA excluded. The repertoire table contains approximately 160,000 distinct CDR3 sequences. The specimen sequenced was blood. The clonotype was recovered from a human donor with ulcerative colitis or Crohn's disease, or a healthy co-twin of an affected twin (not recorded which).

The CDR3: CSARGRGWYNEQFF. The chain combines TRBV20-1 with TRBJ2-1; lacking DNA, the TRBD1 call made by TCRdb goes unchecked. The CDR3 covers 14 residues. From germline, CDR1 is DFQATT and CDR2 SNEGSKA (reference sequence).